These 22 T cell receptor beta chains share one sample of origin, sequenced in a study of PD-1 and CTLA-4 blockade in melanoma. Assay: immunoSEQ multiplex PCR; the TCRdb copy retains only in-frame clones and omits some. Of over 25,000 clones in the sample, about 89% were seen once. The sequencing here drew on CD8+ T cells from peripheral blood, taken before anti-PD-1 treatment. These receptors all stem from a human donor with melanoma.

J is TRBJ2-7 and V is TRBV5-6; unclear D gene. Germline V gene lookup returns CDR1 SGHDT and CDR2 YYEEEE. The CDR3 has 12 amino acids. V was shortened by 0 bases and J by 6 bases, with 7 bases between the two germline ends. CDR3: CASSLGEGEQYF. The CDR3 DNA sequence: TGTGCCAGCAGCTTGGGCGAAGGCGAGCAGTACTTC.

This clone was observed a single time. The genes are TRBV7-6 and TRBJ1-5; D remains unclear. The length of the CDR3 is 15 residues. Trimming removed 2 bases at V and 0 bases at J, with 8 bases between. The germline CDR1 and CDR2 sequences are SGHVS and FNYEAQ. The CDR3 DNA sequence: TGTGCCAGCAGCTTAACCTCGTATAGCAATCAGCCCCAGCATTTT. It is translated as CASSLTSYSNQPQHF. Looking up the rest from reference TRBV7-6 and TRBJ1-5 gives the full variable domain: GAGVSQSPRYKVTKRGQDVALRCDPISGHVSLYWYRQALGQGPEFLTYFNYEAQQDKSGLPNDRFSAERPEGSISTLTIQRTEQRDSAMYRCASSLTSYSNQPQHFGDGTRLSIL.

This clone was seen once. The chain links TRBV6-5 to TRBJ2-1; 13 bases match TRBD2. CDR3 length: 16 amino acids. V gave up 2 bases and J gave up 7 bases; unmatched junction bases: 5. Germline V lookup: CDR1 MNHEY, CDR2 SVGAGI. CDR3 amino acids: CASSYGLAGEDNEQFF. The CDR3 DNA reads TGTGCCAGCAGTTACGGACTAGCGGGAGAGGATAATGAGCAGTTCTTC.

CDR3 DNA sequence: TGTGCCAGCAGTGAGACAGGGGCCAATCAGCCCCAGCATTTT. Its protein is CASSETGANQPQHF. This sequence joins TRBV6-4 and TRBJ1-5, with 8 nucleotides matching TRBD1. Germline CDR1 is MRHNA and CDR2 is SNTAGT. Unmatched junction bases numbered 1, after V lost 3 bases and J lost 3 bases. The CDR3 spans 14 residues.

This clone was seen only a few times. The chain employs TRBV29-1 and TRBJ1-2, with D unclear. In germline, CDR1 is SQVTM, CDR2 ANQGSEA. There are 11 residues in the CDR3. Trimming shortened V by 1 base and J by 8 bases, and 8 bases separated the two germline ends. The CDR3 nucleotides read TGCAGCGTTGAAGGGGGTGTGGGCTACACCTTC. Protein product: CSVEGGVGYTF.

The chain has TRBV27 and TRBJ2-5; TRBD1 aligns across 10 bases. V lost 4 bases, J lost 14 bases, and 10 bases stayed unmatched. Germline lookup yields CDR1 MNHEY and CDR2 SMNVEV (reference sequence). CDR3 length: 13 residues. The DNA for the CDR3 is TGTGCCAGCAGTTATGCTGGACAGGGGGTTACCTACTTC. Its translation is CASSYAGQGVTYF.

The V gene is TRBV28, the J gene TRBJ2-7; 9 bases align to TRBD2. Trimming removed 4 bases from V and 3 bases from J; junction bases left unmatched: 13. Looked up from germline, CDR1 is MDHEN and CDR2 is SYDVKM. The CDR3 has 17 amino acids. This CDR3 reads CASSSPRLAEIRYEQYF. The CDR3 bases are TGTGCCAGCAGTTCCCCCAGACTAGCGGAGATCCGCTACGAGCAGTACTTC.

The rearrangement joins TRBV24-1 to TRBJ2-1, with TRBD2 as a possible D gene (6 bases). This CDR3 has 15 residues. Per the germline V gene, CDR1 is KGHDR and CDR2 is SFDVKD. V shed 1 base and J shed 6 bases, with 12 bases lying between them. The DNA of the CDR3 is TGTGCCACCAGTGATTTTGCCGGGACTTTCAATGAGCAGTTCTTC. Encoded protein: CATSDFAGTFNEQFF.

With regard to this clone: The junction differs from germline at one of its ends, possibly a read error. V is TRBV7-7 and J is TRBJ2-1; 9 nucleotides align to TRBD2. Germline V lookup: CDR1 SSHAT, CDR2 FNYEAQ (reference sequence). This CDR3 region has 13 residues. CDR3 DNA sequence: TGTGCTAGCAGCACCCAAGCGGGAGGTGAGCAGTTCTTC. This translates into CASSTQAGGEQFF.

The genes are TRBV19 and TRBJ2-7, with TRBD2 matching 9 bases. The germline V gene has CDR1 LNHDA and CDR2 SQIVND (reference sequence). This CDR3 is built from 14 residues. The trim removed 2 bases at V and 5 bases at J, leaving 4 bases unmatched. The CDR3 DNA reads TGTGCCAGTAGTATATCTAGCGGGACGGACGAGCAGTACTTC. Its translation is CASSISSGTDEQYF.

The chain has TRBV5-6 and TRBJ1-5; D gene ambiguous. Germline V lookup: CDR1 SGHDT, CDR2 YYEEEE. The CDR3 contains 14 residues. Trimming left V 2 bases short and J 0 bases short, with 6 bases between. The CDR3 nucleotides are TGTGCCAGCAGCTTATGGGATAGCAATCAGCCCCAGCATTTT. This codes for CASSLWDSNQPQHF.

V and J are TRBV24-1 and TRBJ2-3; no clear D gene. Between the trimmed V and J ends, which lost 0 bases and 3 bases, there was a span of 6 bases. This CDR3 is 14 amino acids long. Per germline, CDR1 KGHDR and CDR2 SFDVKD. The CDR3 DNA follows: TGTGCCACCAGTGATTTGCCCCCTACAGATACGCAGTATTTT. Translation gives CATSDLPPTDTQYF.

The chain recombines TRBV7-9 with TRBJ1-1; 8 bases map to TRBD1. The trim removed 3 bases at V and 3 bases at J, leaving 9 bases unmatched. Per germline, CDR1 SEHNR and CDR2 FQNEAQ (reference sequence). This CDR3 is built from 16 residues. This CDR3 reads CASSFQSGQGYTEAFF. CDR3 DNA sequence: TGTGCCAGCAGCTTTCAATCCGGACAGGGTTACACTGAAGCTTTCTTT.

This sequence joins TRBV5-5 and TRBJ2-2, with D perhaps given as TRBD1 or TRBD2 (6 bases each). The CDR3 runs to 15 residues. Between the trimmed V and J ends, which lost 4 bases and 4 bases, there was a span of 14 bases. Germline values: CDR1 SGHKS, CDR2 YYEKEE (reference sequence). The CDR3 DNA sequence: TGTGCCAGCAGCCAGTCGGGGGCGACCACCGGGGAGCTGTTTTTT. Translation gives CASSQSGATTGELFF.

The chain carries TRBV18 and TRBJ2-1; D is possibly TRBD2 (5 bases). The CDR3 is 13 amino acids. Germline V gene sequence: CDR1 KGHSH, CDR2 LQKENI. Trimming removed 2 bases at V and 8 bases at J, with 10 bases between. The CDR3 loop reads CASSPEGTDEQFF. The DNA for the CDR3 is TGTGCCAGCTCACCAGAGGGTACGGATGAGCAGTTCTTC.

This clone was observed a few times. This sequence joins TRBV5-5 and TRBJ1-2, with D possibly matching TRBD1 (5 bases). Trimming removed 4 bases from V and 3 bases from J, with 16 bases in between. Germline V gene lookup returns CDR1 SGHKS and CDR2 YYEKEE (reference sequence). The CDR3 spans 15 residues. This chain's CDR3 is CASSPFRGLDYGYTF. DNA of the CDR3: TGTGCCAGCAGCCCATTCCGGGGCCTCGACTATGGCTACACCTTC.

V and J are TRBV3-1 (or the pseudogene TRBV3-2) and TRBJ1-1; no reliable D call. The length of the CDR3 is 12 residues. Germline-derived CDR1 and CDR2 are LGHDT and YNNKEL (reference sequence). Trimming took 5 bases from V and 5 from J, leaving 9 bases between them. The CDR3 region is CASSEGFTEAFF. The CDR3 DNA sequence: TGTGCCAGCAGCGAAGGGTTTACTGAAGCTTTCTTT.

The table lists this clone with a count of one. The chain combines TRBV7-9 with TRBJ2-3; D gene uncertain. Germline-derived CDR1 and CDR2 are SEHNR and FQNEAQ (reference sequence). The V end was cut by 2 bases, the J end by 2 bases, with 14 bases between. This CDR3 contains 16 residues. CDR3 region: CASSLYPRKDTDTQYF. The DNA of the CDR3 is TGTGCCAGCAGCTTATATCCCAGGAAAGACACAGATACGCAGTATTTT.

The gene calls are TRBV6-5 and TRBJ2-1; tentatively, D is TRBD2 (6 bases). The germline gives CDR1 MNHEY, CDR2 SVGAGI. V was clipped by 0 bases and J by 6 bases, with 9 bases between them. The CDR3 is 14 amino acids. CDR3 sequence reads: CASSYSGGTNEQFF. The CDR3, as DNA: TGTGCCAGCAGTTACTCTGGGGGGACCAATGAGCAGTTCTTC.

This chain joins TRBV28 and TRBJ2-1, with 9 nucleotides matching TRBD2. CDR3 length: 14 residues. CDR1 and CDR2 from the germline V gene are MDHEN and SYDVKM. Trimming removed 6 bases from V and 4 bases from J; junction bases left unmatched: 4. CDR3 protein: CASSWTSEYNEQFF. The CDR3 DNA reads TGTGCCAGCAGCTGGACTAGCGAGTACAATGAGCAGTTCTTC. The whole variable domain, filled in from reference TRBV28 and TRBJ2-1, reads DVKVTQSSRYLVKRTGEKVFLECVQDMDHENMFWYRQDPGLGLRLIYFSYDVKMKEKGDIPEGYSVSREKKERFSLILESASTNQTSMYLCASSWTSEYNEQFFGPGTRLTVL.

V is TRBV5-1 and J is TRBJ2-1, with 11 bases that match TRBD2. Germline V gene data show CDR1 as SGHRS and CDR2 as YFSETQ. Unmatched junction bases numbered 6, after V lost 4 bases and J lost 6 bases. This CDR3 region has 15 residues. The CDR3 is CASSAGLAASNEQFF. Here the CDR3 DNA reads TGCGCCAGCAGCGCGGGACTAGCGGCTAGCAATGAGCAGTTCTTC.

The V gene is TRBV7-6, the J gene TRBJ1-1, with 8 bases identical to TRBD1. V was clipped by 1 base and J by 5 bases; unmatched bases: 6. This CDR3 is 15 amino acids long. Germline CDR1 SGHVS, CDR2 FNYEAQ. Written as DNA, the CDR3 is TGTGCCAGCAGCTTAGGGGCAGGGGGCGAAACTGAAGCTTTCTTT. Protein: CASSLGAGGETEAFF. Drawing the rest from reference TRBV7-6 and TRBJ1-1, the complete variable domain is GAGVSQSPRYKVTKRGQDVALRCDPISGHVSLYWYRQALGQGPEFLTYFNYEAQQDKSGLPNDRFSAERPEGSISTLTIQRTEQRDSAMYRCASSLGAGGETEAFFGQGTRLTVV.